This T cell receptor beta chain is from a study of siplizumab effects on memory and regulatory T cells. Findings of the study overall: Greater diversity than memory cells seemed evident in naive T cells, which also appeared to be major alloresponse contributors.

Assay used: immunoSEQ multiplex PCR; TCRdb lists only in-frame clones, some missing. Of roughly 75,000 clones listed, 93% were seen once; the top ten hold 5%. The length of the CDR3 is 16 residues. Per germline, CDR1 SGHKS and CDR2 YYEKEE (reference sequence). Trimming took 1 base from V and 0 from J, leaving 14 bases between them. As to this clone: Its antigen remains unidentified.

The clonotype was recovered from a human donor in good health. Sequenced: CD8+ T cells sorted from blood. The chain recombines TRBV5-5 with TRBJ2-7, with a weak D call TRBD2 (6 bases). This CDR3 is CASSLYGGTISYEQYF. CDR3 bases: TGTGCCAGCAGCTTGTACGGGGGAACTATCTCCTACGAGCAGTACTTC. Filled out from reference TRBV5-5 and TRBJ2-7, the complete variable domain reads DAGVTQSPTHLIKTRGQQVTLRCSPISGHKSVSWYQQVLGQGPQFIFQYYEKEERGRGNFPDRFSARQFPNYSSELNVNALLLGDSALYLCASSLYGGTISYEQYFGPGTRLTVT.